This is a list of T cell receptor beta chains from one sample in a study of blood T cell repertoires in COVID-19. Assay used: immunoSEQ multiplex PCR; TCRdb lists only in-frame clones, some missing. The sample includes around 100,000 clones, over 75% of them seen just once. Sequences were obtained from peripheral blood. The receptors were sampled from a human donor in a cohort sampled during active or convalescent COVID-19. Each CDR3 is given with its conserved first and last residue. Fields, in order: D gene, clone size, J gene, V gene, CDR3 protein, CDR3 DNA. The D gene is left open where the match is weak. Some rows mark clone size as missing; the rest say once, few, many or name a class of expanded clone.

d_call: NA; clone_size: NA; j_call: TRBJ1-5; v_call: TRBV6-6; cdr3_aa: CASSLDSSNQPQHF; cdr3_nt: TGTGCCAGCAGCCTCGACAGTAGCAATCAGCCCCAGCATTTT
d_call: TRBD1; clone_size: few; j_call: TRBJ2-5; v_call: TRBV29-1; cdr3_aa: CSVPGQGSRETQYF; cdr3_nt: TGCAGCGTTCCGGGACAGGGGTCCCGGGAGACCCAGTACTTC
d_call: TRBD1; clone_size: NA; j_call: TRBJ1-2; v_call: TRBV27; cdr3_aa: CASSFSTGAGGYTF; cdr3_nt: TGTGCCAGCAGTTTTTCTACAGGGGCGGGAGGCTACACCTTC
d_call: TRBD1; clone_size: NA; j_call: TRBJ1-2; v_call: TRBV6-5; cdr3_aa: CASTHPQGQGYGYTF; cdr3_nt: TGTGCCAGCACCCACCCTCAGGGACAGGGCTATGGCTACACCTTC
d_call: TRBD1; clone_size: NA; j_call: TRBJ1-2; v_call: TRBV6-5; cdr3_aa: CASSRQGMTYGYTF; cdr3_nt: TGTGCCAGCAGCCGACAGGGAATGACTTATGGCTACACCTTC
d_call: TRBD1; clone_size: NA; j_call: TRBJ2-7; v_call: TRBV24-1; cdr3_aa: CATSDPDRAYEQYF; cdr3_nt: TGTGCCACCAGTGATCCTGACAGGGCCTACGAGCAGTACTTC
d_call: NA; clone_size: NA; j_call: TRBJ1-1; v_call: TRBV19; cdr3_aa: CASGSQTLLAGIVF; cdr3_nt: TGTGCCAGTGGTAGCCAGACGCTTTTAGCGGGGATTGTCTTT
d_call: TRBD1; clone_size: NA; j_call: TRBJ1-4; v_call: TRBV6-5; cdr3_aa: CASSPRQGELFF; cdr3_nt: TGTGCCAGCAGTCCCCGACAGGGTGAACTGTTTTTT
d_call: TRBD1; clone_size: NA; j_call: TRBJ1-1; v_call: TRBV11-3; cdr3_aa: CASSLRTGNANTEAFF; cdr3_nt: TGTGCCAGCAGCCTACGGACAGGGAACGCGAACACTGAAGCTTTCTTT
d_call: NA; clone_size: few; j_call: TRBJ1-2; v_call: TRBV5-1; cdr3_aa: CASSEGGTPGYGYTF; cdr3_nt: TGCGCCAGCAGCGAGGGGGGGACGCCCGGCTATGGCTACACCTTC
d_call: TRBD1; clone_size: few; j_call: TRBJ2-7; v_call: TRBV5-4; cdr3_aa: CASSLRDRGPHEQYF; cdr3_nt: TGTGCCAGCAGCTTGAGGGACAGGGGGCCCCACGAGCAGTACTTC